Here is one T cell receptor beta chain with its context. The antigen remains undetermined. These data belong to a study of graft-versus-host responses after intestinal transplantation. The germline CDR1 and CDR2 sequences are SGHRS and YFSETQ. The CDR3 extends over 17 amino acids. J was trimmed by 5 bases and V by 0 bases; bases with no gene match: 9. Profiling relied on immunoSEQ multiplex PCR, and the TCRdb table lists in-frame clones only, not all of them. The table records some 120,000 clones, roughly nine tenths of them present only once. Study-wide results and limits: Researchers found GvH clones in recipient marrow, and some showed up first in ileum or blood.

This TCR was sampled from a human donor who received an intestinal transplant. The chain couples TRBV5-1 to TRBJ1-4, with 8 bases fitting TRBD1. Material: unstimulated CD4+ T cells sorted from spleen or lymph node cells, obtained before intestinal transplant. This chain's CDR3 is CASSLGQGPPSNEKLFF. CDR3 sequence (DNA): TGCGCCAGCAGCTTGGGACAGGGGCCCCCATCGAATGAAAAACTGTTTTTT.